This entry lists 17 T cell receptor beta chains sequenced from one sample in a study of CD8+ T cells in alopecia areata. The sample's treatment: oral pan-JAK inhibitor, 5-10 mg twice daily. TCR sequencing used cDNA made by reverse transcription of extracted RNA. The method was immunoSEQ multiplex PCR; TCRdb's version includes in-frame clones alone and lacks a portion of them. The repertoire includes 200,000 to 250,000 clones, around 66% of them detected once, and 3.5% to 5% sits in the top ten. The sample in question was CD4+ T cells sorted from blood, obtained at week 4, from a patient treated with tofacitinib. These TCRs come from a human donor with alopecia areata.

The chain uses TRBV30 and TRBJ2-2; 7 bases are a match to TRBD1. CDR3 length: 15 residues. The junction had 9 bases not matched to a gene; V was cut back by 2 bases and J by 6 bases. The germline V gene encodes CDR1 GTSNPN and CDR2 SVGIG (reference sequence). The chain's CDR3 is CAWSHRGMVSGELFF. The CDR3, as DNA: TGTGCCTGGAGTCACAGGGGAATGGTCTCCGGGGAGCTGTTTTTT.

The rearrangement links TRBV2 to TRBJ2-1; D is ambiguous. V gave up 6 bases and J gave up 2 bases, with 8 bases separating them. There are 13 residues in the CDR3. The V gene's germline CDR1 is SNHLY and CDR2 FYNNEI. As DNA, the CDR3 is TGTGCCAGCAGGACGGGCACCTACAATGAGCAGTTCTTC. Amino acid sequence: CASRTGTYNEQFF.

As for this clone: In the same sample, other DNA sequences code for this CDR3. V gene TRBV10-3 combines with J gene TRBJ1-5; no firm D call. CDR3 length equals 14 residues. The V and J ends lost 0 bases and 4 bases respectively, with 7 bases between them. CDR1 is ENHRY, CDR2 SYGVKD, per germline. The CDR3 loop reads CAISESGGNQPQHF. The CDR3 nucleotides read TGTGCCATCAGTGAGTCCGGCGGGAATCAGCCCCAGCATTTT.

This clone has just a few counts. V is TRBV4-2 and J is TRBJ2-7; 10 bases map to TRBD2. Trimming at V came to 4 bases and at J to 5 bases, leaving 20 bases not matched to a gene. Germline loops: CDR1 LGHNA, CDR2 YNFKEQ. This CDR3 spans 19 amino acids. For the CDR3, the DNA is TGTGCCAGCAGCCTTGGCCCGGGGATTGGAGCGGGGGGGCCCAACGAGCAGTACTTC. Residues: CASSLGPGIGAGGPNEQYF.

In its sample, this clone was seen a few times. The chain recombines TRBV30 with TRBJ1-2, with 8 bases fitting TRBD1. This CDR3 is 13 amino acids long. With 5 bases clipped from V and 4 bases from J, the junction kept 6 bases outside the gene matches. The germline V gene has CDR1 GTSNPN and CDR2 SVGIG (reference sequence). The CDR3 region is CAWHYRGTYGYTF. CDR3 DNA sequence: TGTGCCTGGCACTACAGGGGGACCTATGGCTACACCTTC.

The rearrangement links TRBV15 to TRBJ1-1, with D perhaps TRBD1 (5 bases). V dropped 2 bases and J dropped 3 bases, with 19 bases sitting between them. CDR3 size: 17 residues. In germline, CDR1 is LNHNV, CDR2 YYDKDF (reference sequence). The CDR3 here is CATSRRPPREGDTEAFF. CDR3 sequence (DNA): TGTGCCACCAGCAGACGCCCTCCCAGGGAGGGTGACACTGAAGCTTTCTTT.

The chain uses TRBV7-9 and TRBJ2-3; D assignment may be TRBD1 or TRBD2 (5 bases each). V lost 5 bases and J lost 2, with 11 bases in between. CDR3 length: 14 amino acids. The germline gives CDR1 SEHNR, CDR2 FQNEAQ (reference sequence). The DNA for the CDR3 is TGTGCCAGCAGCCGTCCCGGGACCACAGATACGCAGTATTTT. It encodes CASSRPGTTDTQYF.

The sample holds many counts of this clone. The V and J genes are TRBV27 and TRBJ2-7, with a weak D call TRBD1 (5 bases). This CDR3 is built from 13 residues. The V end was cut by 8 bases, the J end by 6 bases, with 17 bases between. In germline, CDR1 is MNHEY, CDR2 SMNVEV (reference sequence). The CDR3 sequence is CASQKGFQSEQYF. As DNA, the CDR3 is TGTGCCAGCCAAAAGGGGTTCCAGAGCGAGCAGTACTTC.

The V call is TRBV6-5, the J call TRBJ2-5; D gene uncertain. Germline V gene lookup returns CDR1 MNHEY and CDR2 SVGAGI. The CDR3 is 14 residues long. Trimming stripped 0 bases from V and 5 bases from J, with 10 bases between. CDR3 DNA: TGTGCCAGCAGTTACTCGGGCCCTCCGGAGACCCAGTACTTC. Protein: CASSYSGPPETQYF.

V is TRBV7-2 and J is TRBJ1-5; D is unclear. The V gene's germline CDR1 is SGHTA and CDR2 FQGNSA. V was trimmed by 2 bases and J by 3 bases, leaving 8 bases between them. The CDR3 has 14 residues. CDR3 coding DNA: TGTGCCAGCAGCTTAACCTCGCACAATCAGCCCCAGCATTTT. Its protein is CASSLTSHNQPQHF. The full variable domain, with the rest looked up from reference TRBV7-2 and TRBJ1-5, is GAGVSQSPSNKVTEKGKDVELRCDPISGHTALYWYRQSLGQGLEFLIYFQGNSAPDKSGLPSDRFSAERTGGSVSTLTIQRTQQEDSAVYLCASSLTSHNQPQHFGDGTRLSIL.

This clone was seen a handful of times. CDR3 protein: CASSLGEGTPMFF. CDR3 bases: TGTGCCAGCAGCTTAGGTGAAGGGACCCCTATGTTCTTC. The chain combines TRBV7-9 with TRBJ2-1; perhaps D is TRBD1 or TRBD2 (5 bases each). From germline, CDR1 is SEHNR and CDR2 FQNEAQ (reference sequence). CDR3 length equals 13 residues. V dropped 1 base and J dropped 15 bases, with 16 bases sitting between them.

In this sample, this clone turned up a few times. V is TRBV4-3 and J is TRBJ2-6; D not resolved. The CDR3 sequence is 18 residues long. V was cut by 2 bases and J by 2 bases, with 16 bases left in between. Germline V gene sequence: CDR1 LGHNA, CDR2 YSLEER. CDR3 loop: CASSQTPSSPAGANVLTF. For the CDR3, the DNA is TGCGCCAGCAGCCAAACCCCAAGCTCCCCAGCTGGGGCCAACGTCCTGACTTTC.

The genes are TRBV7-2 and TRBJ2-3; D is uncertain. The germline CDR1 and CDR2 sequences are SGHTA and FQGNSA. The V and J ends lost 5 bases and 2 bases respectively, with 14 bases between them. The CDR3 loop spans 15 amino acids. The CDR3 sequence is CASSRSRAFTDTQYF. In nucleotides, the CDR3 is TGTGCCAGCAGCCGGTCCAGAGCCTTCACAGATACGCAGTATTTT.

A note on this clone: The germline gene is not matched at one end of the junction; a read error may be the cause. This chain connects TRBV7-7 to TRBJ2-5; TRBD2 matches at 14 bases. Germline values: CDR1 SSHAT, CDR2 FNYEAQ (reference sequence). The CDR3 contains 15 residues. This CDR3 is CASSPGTSGGETQYF. In DNA form, the CDR3 reads TGTGCTAGCAGCCCCGGGACTAGCGGGGGAGAGACCCAGTACTTC. Together with reference TRBV7-7 and TRBJ2-5, the CDR3 gives the full variable domain: GAGVSQSPRYKVTKRGQDVTLRCDPISSHATLYWYQQALGQGPEFLTYFNYEAQPDKSGLPSDRFSAERPEGSISTLTIQRTEQRDSAMYRCASSPGTSGGETQYFGPGTRLLVL.

This clone was counted only a few times. The CDR3 loop reads CASSPRGLANEKLFF. Here the CDR3 DNA reads TGTGCCAGCAGTCCAAGGGGGCTGGCTAATGAAAAACTGTTTTTT. V gene TRBV7-9 combines with J gene TRBJ1-4; 7 nucleotides line up with TRBD1. Losses at the gene ends were 6 bases for V and 3 bases for J; bases not matched to a gene: 7. The CDR3 extends over 15 amino acids. Germline loops: CDR1 SEHNR, CDR2 FQNEAQ (reference sequence).

This chain uses TRBV29-1 with TRBJ1-2; TRBD1 is a possible D gene (6 bases). Trimming took off 1 base at V and 7 bases at J, with 16 bases between the two ends. The CDR3 is 14 residues long. CDR1 SQVTM and CDR2 ANQGSEA come from the germline V gene. CDR3 DNA: TGCAGCGTTGAAGTCTTATTAGGGGGGATTGGCTACACCTTC. Translating it yields CSVEVLLGGIGYTF.

The chain joins TRBV6-1 to TRBJ2-1; D possibly corresponds to TRBD2 (5 bases). The CDR3 covers 14 residues. V lost 6 bases and J 9 bases, leaving 18 bases between the germline ends. Germline CDR1 reads MNHNS; CDR2 reads SASEGT. The CDR3 loop is CASRRSHKGSEQFF. In DNA form, the CDR3 reads TGTGCCAGCAGGAGATCTCACAAAGGGAGTGAGCAGTTCTTC.